Reported below is one T cell receptor beta chain. Sequencing templates came from extracted RNA that was reverse transcribed into cDNA. Here immunoSEQ multiplex PCR was the method, and the copy in TCRdb shows in-frame clones only, minus some. The profile shows a few hundred thousand clones, 30% to 40% of them singletons. Indicated treatment: oral pan-JAK inhibitor, 5-10 mg twice daily. The CDR3 runs to 14 residues. CDR1 is PRHDT and CDR2 is FYEKMQ in the germline V gene (reference sequence). Unmatched junction bases numbered 8, after V lost 5 bases and J lost 6 bases. These data originate in a study of CD8+ T cells in alopecia areata.

The sequence derives from a human donor with alopecia areata. The input for sequencing was CD4+ T cells sorted from blood, taken around week 34, from a patient treated with tofacitinib. The V gene is TRBV13, the J gene TRBJ1-2; 8 positions match TRBD1. Here the CDR3 DNA reads TGTGCCAGCAGCAATCGACAGGGGTCCCATGGCTACACCTTC. It specifies CASSNRQGSHGYTF.